This record concerns one TCR beta chain sequence. These data come from a study of blood T cell repertoires in COVID-19. Across the study: T cells, B-cell-depleted T cells, or PBMCs supplied cDNA or gDNA.

Participants spanned ages about 18 to 89 years and resided in 20 to 25 US areas. Clinical histories supplied by participants themselves formed the basis of cohort assignment. Recovered Cohort 3 donors showed two negative PCRs, clearance, or symptom resolution. Sequencing used immunoSEQ multiplex PCR; TCRdb keeps in-frame clones, though not all of them. The repertoire holds under 200,000 clones, with around 89% as singletons. This CDR3 has 13 residues. The V end was cut by 3 bases, the J end by 6 bases, with 11 bases between. The J gene is TRBJ1-2, the V gene TRBV12-3 or TRBV12-4; D call uncertain. This clonotype was obtained from a woman aged 18-30 years who had recovered from COVID-19. The sequenced sample consisted of PBMCs or T cells enriched from blood (not recorded which). CDR3: CASSFGLTDGYTF. CDR3 nucleotides: TGTGCCAGCAGTTTCGGTCTTACTGATGGCTACACCTTC.